These T cell receptor beta chains were read from a single sample in a study of T-cell memory formation after mild COVID-19. Each CDR3 protein gets one entry after TCRdb re-called the 5' RACE reads with MiXCR. The sample holds roughly 130,000 distinct CDR3 sequences, around 6.3% seen once. Sequenced material: PBMCs or a T cell subset sorted from them (not recorded which). These receptors all come from an adult woman who had mild COVID-19 (a few samples of this study predate the infection). Cell type and time point are not known. Each CDR3 is given with its conserved first and last residue. A D gene is named only where the DNA matches it firmly. Not all rows give a size; the values are once, few, many and, for expanded clones, a class.

clone size	D gene	V gene	J gene	CDR3 protein	CDR3 DNA
-	-	TRBV20-1	TRBJ2-5	CSARMAGVETQYF	TGCAGTGCTAGAATGGCAGGGGTAGAGACCCAGTACTTC
many	-	TRBV2	TRBJ2-3	CASSDVRQSTDTQYF	TGTGCCAGCAGTGATGTCCGACAGAGCACAGATACGCAGTATTTT
-	-	TRBV10-3	TRBJ1-2	CAISESGGNYGYTF	TGTGCCATCAGTGAGTCGGGAGGGAACTATGGCTACACCTTC
many	-	TRBV20-1	TRBJ2-7	CSAPTPWGPYEQYF	TGCAGTGCCCCCACTCCTTGGGGCCCCTACGAGCAGTACTTC
few	-	TRBV5-1	TRBJ2-7	CASSTDGSAYEQYF	TGCGCCAGCAGCACGGACGGATCGGCCTACGAGCAGTACTTC
many	TRBD1	TRBV12-3/TRBV12-4	TRBJ1-1	CASSLGQLNTEAFF	TGCGCCAGCAGCTTGGGACAGCTGAACACTGAAGCTTTCTTT
-	-	TRBV5-1	TRBJ1-1	CASSVGRGNTEAFF	TGCGCCAGCAGCGTGGGCAGAGGGAACACTGAAGCTTTCTTT
few	-	TRBV3-1	TRBJ2-7	CASSQTNEQYF	TGTGCCAGCAGCCAAACTAACGAGCAGTACTTC
many	TRBD1	TRBV20-1	TRBJ1-2	CSARGTAVNYGYTF	TGCAGTGCTAGGGGGACAGCGGTTAACTATGGCTACACCTTC
many	TRBD1	TRBV11-2	TRBJ1-1	CASSLGTVNTEAFF	TGTGCCAGCAGCTTGGGGACAGTGAACACTGAAGCTTTCTTT
few	-	TRBV6-5	TRBJ2-3	CASSYSGFREDTQYF	TGTGCCAGCAGTTACAGCGGGTTTCGAGAAGATACGCAGTATTTT
-	-	TRBV5-6	TRBJ2-7	CASSRTLEQYF	TGTGCCAGCAGCCGGACTCTCGAGCAGTACTTC
few	-	TRBV12-3/TRBV12-4	TRBJ2-3	CASSFLRGTDTQYF	TGTGCCAGCAGTTTCCTCCGGGGCACAGATACGCAGTATTTT
few	TRBD2	TRBV7-6	TRBJ2-1	CASSLKTSGDYNEQFF	TGTGCCAGCAGCTTAAAGACTAGCGGAGACTACAATGAGCAGTTCTTC
many	-	TRBV12-3/TRBV12-4	TRBJ2-7	CASSLAGLEGNEQYF	TGTGCCAGCAGTTTAGCGGGACTGGAAGGGAACGAGCAGTACTTC